This T cell receptor beta chain is drawn from a study of blood T cell repertoires in COVID-19 (TCRdb year 2020). Some background on the complete study: Samples covering the acute and convalescent phases of COVID-19 were provided by collaborators in the United States, Italy and Spain. Where HLA class I and class II types were available, the types were taken from metadata supplied by the sample provider, not from assay-based typing. The dataset comprised deeply sampled blood TCRbeta repertoires from subjects exposed to, actively infected with, or recovered from COVID-19. Samples came from the ongoing ImmuneRACE study (first 160 participants) plus 1,254 subjects from 6 global collaborators. The material from the prospective study consisted of cDNA or gDNA derived from T cells, B-cell-depleted T cells, or PBMCs. The repertoires were released in a freely available public database meant as a resource for research on the immune response to SARS-CoV-2. Nearly every sample came with metadata listing a de-identified subject ID, COVID-19 status, age in years and sex. Points the paper makes about the study in general: How much clinical and demographic metadata was included differed by source and by participant, and the metadata was provided uncurated.

Measured from the cysteine to the phenylalanine, the CDR3 is 16 residues long. The entry retains the CDR3 DNA only, 48 bases that are in frame from base 1. The germline V gene (reference sequence) specifies LNHDA as CDR1 and SQIVND as CDR2. V loses 5 bases at its end and J loses 5 bases; junction bases beyond the gene matches: 9. The collaborating institutions used their own protocols to collect whole blood in K2EDTA tubes. Collaborator samples were shipped for TCRbeta analysis as frozen whole blood, isolated PBMCs, or DNA extracted from either sample type. This clone turned up a few times. The specificity of this receptor is unknown. One base away there is no much larger clone; base qualities are not given. TCRbeta CDR3 regions were amplified from genomic DNA using the immunoSEQ Assay, a bias-controlled multiplex PCR. The study's own analysis went as follows. The number of nucleated cells in each sample was estimated from the amplification of reference gene primers within the assay. To quantify the absolute abundance of each unique TCRbeta CDR3 rearrangement, sequence reads were collapsed and filtered. For each sample, productive Simpson clonality was calculated as the square root of Simpson's diversity index over productive rearrangements. The table was pulled from immuneACCESS by TCRdb, which kept in-frame rearrangements only. Such tables lose some clones; where checked, under half of the loss comes from unresolved V genes, and the rest has no known cause. For V, J and clone size, that table is used; D and trimming come from the DNA. The sample yields about 340,000 clones; around four fifths were counted once. Roughly 3% of the sample comes from the top ten.

The source is a young man with active or convalescent COVID-19. The chain joins TRBV19 to TRBJ2-2, with 9 bases in between that match TRBD1. Sequences were obtained from peripheral blood. CDR3 sequence: CASSSIQGARTGELFF. In nucleotide form, the sequence is TGTGCCAGTAGTTCGATACAGGGGGCAAGGACCGGGGAGCTGTTTTTT. This CDR3, with the reference TRBV19 and TRBJ2-2 proteins standing in past its ends, gives the full variable domain DGGITQSPKYLFRKEGQNVTLSCEQNLNHDAMYWYRQDPGQGLRLIYYSQIVNDFQKGDIAEGYSVSREKKESFPLTVTSAQKNPTAFYLCASSSIQGARTGELFFGEGSRLTVL.